The 12 T cell receptor beta chains below come from one sample, sequenced in a study of tumor and adjacent non-tumor tissue in lung cancer. This sample's RNA came from whole unsorted tissue. The library came from three nested PCR rounds adapted from ARM-PCR protocols. Each CDR3 protein gets one entry after TCRdb re-called the multiplex PCR reads with MiXCR. The table lists 75,000 to 80,000 distinct CDR3 sequences, 75% to 90% of them singletons. The material sequenced was lung tumor tissue. These receptors all stem from a woman aged 45 to 65 with non-small cell lung cancer.

Concerning this clonotype: Germline is not matched at one junction end, which may reflect a read error. The chain has TRBV10-3 and TRBJ2-7; the D is unclear. There are 13 residues in the CDR3. Germline CDR1 ENHRY, CDR2 SYGVKD. As DNA, the CDR3 is TGTACCATCAGTGACTCTGGTTCCTACGAGCAGTACTTC. This encodes CTISDSGSYEQYF.

This clonotype has more than one count but fewer than ten. The chain combines TRBV19 with TRBJ1-1; no clear D. CDR3 length: 13 residues. Germline assignment: CDR1 LNHDA and CDR2 SQIVND (reference sequence). Trimming took off 5 bases at V and 2 bases at J, with 9 bases between the two ends. The CDR3 spells CASSSPTNTEAFF. DNA of the CDR3: TGTGCCAGTAGTTCTCCCACTAACACTGAAGCTTTCTTT.

A word on this clonotype: With a much larger clone just one base away, this may be a read error. The J gene is TRBJ1-2, the V gene TRBV5-1; 7 bases fit TRBD1. This CDR3 region has 15 residues. J was trimmed by 9 bases and V by 6 bases; bases with no gene match: 17. Germline V gene lookup returns CDR1 SGHRS and CDR2 YFSETQ. Here the CDR3 DNA reads TGCGCCAGCAACTTCCTAAGGACAGGACTTACTAGCTACACCTTC. Encoded protein: CASNFLRTGLTSYTF.

A remark on this clonotype: This likely comes from a read error, as the CDR3 has no conserved phenylalanine or tryptophan at its end. The V and J genes are TRBV12-3 or TRBV12-4 and TRBJ2-7; D uncertain. The CDR3 totals 16 residues. Trimming cost V 7 bases and J 2 bases, with 21 bases left between them. The CDR3 spells CASNTRERDLPYEQYI. The CDR3, as DNA: TGTGCCAGCAATACCCGAGAGAGAGACTTACCCTACGAGCAGTACATA.

The chain uses TRBV20-1 and TRBJ1-6; tentative D call: TRBD1 (5 bases). Germline V gene data show CDR1 as DFQATT and CDR2 as SNEGSKA (reference sequence). This CDR3 comprises 20 residues. This chain's CDR3 is CRARRIEVVSRAEQGSSLHF. The CDR3 DNA reads as TGCAGAGCTCGACGTATTGAGGTCGTGTCTCGGGCGGAGCAGGGATCATCCCTCCACTTT.

About this clonotype: The junction does not match germline at one end; this may be a read error. This chain connects TRBV20-1 to TRBJ1-4; no firm D call. CDR3 length: 13 amino acids. Germline values: CDR1 DFQATT, CDR2 SNEGSKA (reference sequence). CDR3 loop: CSASVGHGERLIF. CDR3 bases: TGCAGTGCTAGTGTCGGGCATGGTGAAAGACTGATTTTT.

Concerning this clonotype itself: Mismatch with germline at one junction end may stem from a read error. This chain uses TRBV6-2 or TRBV6-3 with TRBJ1-6, with D maybe TRBD1 (5 bases). The CDR3 contains 12 residues. Germline V CDR1 and CDR2: MNHEY, SVGEGT. CDR3 protein: CASGDSESPPHF. The CDR3 DNA reads TGTGCCAGCGGAGACAGCGAATCACCCCCCCATTTT.

Note on this clonotype: One end of the junction varies from germline; a read error may be responsible. The chain is built from TRBV20-1 and TRBJ2-7; no firm D call. The germline V gene encodes CDR1 DFQATT and CDR2 SNEGSKA (reference sequence). The CDR3 extends over 13 amino acids. The CDR3 loop reads CSAMTGGIYDQYF. The DNA for the CDR3 is TGCAGTGCTATGACTGGCGGAATATACGACCAGTACTTC.

A remark on this clonotype: One end of the junction is discordant with germline, which a read error may explain. The chain is built from TRBV5-6 and TRBJ2-7, with D possibly TRBD1 on 5 matching bases. CDR1 and CDR2 (germline): SGHDT, YYEEEE. The CDR3 extends over 15 amino acids. The CDR3 sequence is CASSYRTWNSYEQYF. The CDR3 nucleotides read TGTGCCAGCAGCTACCGGACATGGAACTCCTACGAGCAGTATTTC.

The J gene is TRBJ1-5, the V gene TRBV4-1; 7 positions match TRBD1. The better agreement between TRBJ2-3 and the DNA end casts doubt on the J call. The CDR3 contains 16 residues. Germline V gene sequence: CDR1 MGHRA, CDR2 YSYEKL. Here the CDR3 DNA reads TGCGCCAGCAGCCAGCTAAGGGACAGTATCTCCCAGGCCCAGTATTTT. Translating gives CASSQLRDSISQAQYF.

This clonotype is medium-sized (0.01 to 0.1%). The chain is built from TRBV6-5 and TRBJ2-2; D may be TRBD1 (5 bases). Deletions cut 6 bases from V and 0 bases from J, with 14 bases between. From germline, CDR1 is MNHEY and CDR2 SVGAGI. The length of the CDR3 is 16 residues. This CDR3 reads CASSLRQFANTGELFF. As DNA, the CDR3 is TGTGCCAGCAGCCTCCGACAGTTCGCGAACACCGGGGAGCTGTTTTTT.

This clonotype was seen once. This chain uses TRBV4-3 with TRBJ1-5; D is perhaps TRBD2 (5 bases). With the DNA end fitting TRBJ2-3 better, the J assignment may be wrong. There are 14 residues in the CDR3. Germline CDR1 reads LGHNA; CDR2 reads YSLEER. CDR3 sequence reads: CASSLWTGNQPQYF. CDR3 DNA sequence: TGCGCCAGCAGCCTATGGACGGGAAATCAGCCCCAGTATTTT.